The 28 T cell receptor beta chains presented below share a single source sample, sequenced in a study of blood T cell repertoires in COVID-19. The data were produced by immunoSEQ multiplex PCR, yet TCRdb's version contains in-frame clones alone and is incomplete. The table has 60,000 to 85,000 clones, 90% seen once. The sample taken for sequencing was peripheral blood. The origin of the receptors is a man in his fifties with acute or convalescent COVID-19.

The J gene is TRBJ1-1, the V gene TRBV7-9; 9 bases agree with TRBD1. There are 16 residues in the CDR3. In germline, CDR1 is SEHNR, CDR2 FQNEAQ (reference sequence). J was trimmed by 1 base and V by 5 bases; bases with no gene match: 8. The CDR3 sequence is CASSDHRGLANTEAFF. DNA of the CDR3: TGTGCCAGCAGCGACCACAGGGGGCTGGCGAACACTGAAGCTTTCTTT.

This chain uses TRBV28 with TRBJ2-2; 9 bases are a match to TRBD1. V lost 6 bases to trimming and J lost 4 bases; unmatched junction nucleotides: 6. CDR1 is MDHEN, CDR2 SYDVKM, per germline. CDR3 length: 15 amino acids. The CDR3 DNA is TGTGCCAGCAGCTTCCGGACAGGGGTCACCGGGGAGCTGTTTTTT. Translating it yields CASSFRTGVTGELFF.

This chain connects TRBV7-2 to TRBJ2-1; 11 bases match TRBD2. Trimming took 1 base from V and 3 from J; bases not matched to a gene: 2. Germline CDR1 SGHTA, CDR2 FQGNSA. The CDR3 is 16 amino acids. This chain's CDR3 is CASSLEGTSGYNEQFF. CDR3 nucleotides: TGTGCCAGCAGCTTAGAAGGGACTAGCGGCTACAATGAGCAGTTCTTC.

V usage is TRBV5-6 and J usage is TRBJ1-5; D not resolved. This CDR3 is 12 amino acids long. V was trimmed by 4 bases and J by 4 bases, leaving 6 bases between them. Per germline, CDR1 SGHDT and CDR2 YYEEEE. CDR3 in amino acids: CASSVYNQPQHF. The CDR3 region has the DNA TGTGCCAGCAGCGTTTATAATCAGCCCCAGCATTTT. The full variable domain, completed using reference TRBV5-6 and TRBJ1-5, is DAGVTQSPTHLIKTRGQQVTLRCSPKSGHDTVSWYQQALGQGPQFIFQYYEEEERQRGNFPDRFSGHQFPNYSSELNVNALLLGDSALYLCASSVYNQPQHFGDGTRLSIL.

The chain carries TRBV29-1 and TRBJ2-1; D possibly corresponds to TRBD2 (6 bases). The V and J ends lost 7 bases and 8 bases respectively, with 12 bases between them. This CDR3 spans 11 amino acids. CDR1 is SQVTM, CDR2 ANQGSEA, per germline. The CDR3 DNA sequence: TGCAGCGGATCGACTAGGGATGAGCAGTTCTTC. This gives the protein CSGSTRDEQFF.

The chain recombines TRBV11-2 with TRBJ2-1; 8 bases align to TRBD2. In germline, CDR1 is SGHAT, CDR2 FQNNGV. Trimming cost V 5 bases and J 2 bases; bases outside gene matches: 2. The CDR3 consists of 14 residues. CDR3 coding DNA: TGTGCCAGCAGCCGTAGCGGGACCTACAATGAGCAGTTCTTC. It specifies CASSRSGTYNEQFF.

This chain joins TRBV30 and TRBJ2-3, with 9 bases lining up with TRBD1. The germline V gene encodes CDR1 GTSNPN and CDR2 SVGIG (reference sequence). The CDR3 totals 14 residues. Trimming cost V 4 bases and J 0 bases; bases outside gene matches: 2. This CDR3 is CAWTGTGSTDTQYF. For the CDR3, the DNA is TGTGCCTGGACCGGGACAGGGAGCACAGATACGCAGTATTTT.

This chain joins TRBV5-1 and TRBJ2-2; possibly TRBD1 or TRBD2 for D (6 bases each). The CDR3 is 16 amino acids. The germline V gene has CDR1 SGHRS and CDR2 YFSETQ. Trimming took 4 bases from V and 4 from J, leaving 17 bases between them. The CDR3 protein is CASSLGGRVGTGELFF. The CDR3 DNA reads TGCGCCAGCAGCCTGGGGGGCAGGGTTGGCACCGGGGAGCTGTTTTTT.

Concerning this clone: Since a much larger clone is just one base distant, this may be a read error. CDR3 in amino acids: CASSLEMDGYTF. The CDR3 bases are TGTGCCAGCAGTTTGGAGATGGATGGCTACACCTTC. The rearrangement joins TRBV7-9 to TRBJ1-2; the D is unclear. Looked up from germline, CDR1 is SEHNR and CDR2 is FQNEAQ (reference sequence). The V and J ends lost 6 bases and 6 bases respectively, with 11 bases between them. CDR3 size: 12 residues.

A remark on this clone: The same CDR3 can be traced to other DNA sequences in this sample. The J gene is TRBJ2-5, the V gene TRBV7-9; 10 nucleotides line up with TRBD2. The CDR3 length is 14 residues. The V gene end was trimmed by 5 bases and the J gene end by 2 bases; junction bases not matched to a gene: 2. Germline V gives CDR1 SEHNR, CDR2 FQNEAQ (reference sequence). CDR3 sequence (DNA): TGTGCCAGCAGCCGGACTAGCGGACAAGAGACCCAGTACTTC. As protein: CASSRTSGQETQYF. Using reference TRBV7-9 and TRBJ2-5 for the parts outside the CDR3, the full variable domain is DTGVSQNPRHKITKRGQNVTFRCDPISEHNRLYWYRQTLGQGPEFLTYFQNEAQLEKSRLLSDRFSAERPKGSFSTLEIQRTEQGDSAMYLCASSRTSGQETQYFGPGTRLLVL.

This sequence joins TRBV6-5 and TRBJ1-5, with 9 positions matching TRBD1. This CDR3 has 16 amino acids. Germline CDR1 MNHEY, CDR2 SVGAGI. Unmatched junction bases numbered 6, after V lost 4 bases and J lost 2 bases. The CDR3, as DNA: TGTGCCAGCAGTTCTACGGACAGGGGAGGCAATCAGCCCCAGCATTTT. Protein product: CASSSTDRGGNQPQHF.

This chain uses TRBV7-3 with TRBJ2-5, with a weak D call TRBD1 (7 bases). CDR1 and CDR2 (germline): SGHTA, FQGTGA. V lost 5 bases and J 4 bases, leaving 11 bases between the germline ends. This CDR3 region has 13 residues. Written as DNA, the CDR3 is TGTGCCAGCAGCCCGGAGGGGGCAGAGACCCAGTACTTC. It specifies CASSPEGAETQYF.

The chain has TRBV3-1 (or the pseudogene TRBV3-2) and TRBJ1-1, with 9 nucleotides matching TRBD1. V lost 4 bases and J lost 5; bases outside the gene matches: 5. The CDR3 extends over 14 amino acids. The germline V gene has CDR1 LGHDT and CDR2 YNNKEL (reference sequence). The CDR3: CASSPWDRETEAFF. DNA of the CDR3: TGTGCCAGCAGCCCCTGGGACAGGGAAACTGAAGCTTTCTTT.

This chain connects TRBV30 to TRBJ2-5, with TRBD2 identical over 8 bases. Germline V gives CDR1 GTSNPN, CDR2 SVGIG (reference sequence). The ends lost 5 bases at V and 1 base at J; junction bases unmatched: 0. The CDR3 covers 12 residues. CDR3 residues: CAWAGGQETQYF. The CDR3 DNA follows: TGTGCCTGGGCGGGGGGCCAAGAGACCCAGTACTTC.

The gene calls are TRBV27 and TRBJ1-5; D call uncertain. Germline CDR1 is MNHEY and CDR2 is SMNVEV (reference sequence). Between the trimmed V and J ends, which lost 6 bases and 7 bases, there was a span of 16 bases. The CDR3 runs to 14 residues. The CDR3 nucleotides are TGTGCCAGCAGCCAAGAGAGGGAAGGGCAGCCCCAGCATTTT. This encodes CASSQEREGQPQHF.

The chain uses TRBV25-1 and TRBJ1-1; TRBD1 is a possible D gene (6 bases). V gave up 2 bases and J gave up 5 bases, with 15 bases separating them. The CDR3 runs to 15 residues. The germline V gene has CDR1 MGHDK and CDR2 SYGVNS. CDR3: CASSEPTGGLTEAFF. DNA for the CDR3: TGTGCCAGCAGTGAACCGACAGGCGGTTTGACTGAAGCTTTCTTT.

This clone appeared a single time. The chain joins TRBV7-2 to TRBJ2-3; 10 bases map to TRBD2. The CDR3 has 14 residues. The germline V gene encodes CDR1 SGHTA and CDR2 FQGNSA. V shed 5 bases and J 6 bases; nucleotides not matched to a gene: 5. The CDR3 DNA is TGTGCCAGCAGCCGGACTAGCGGACTTGATACGCAGTATTTT. Translating it yields CASSRTSGLDTQYF.

This clone was recorded only once. The chain has TRBV10-3 and TRBJ2-1; D possibly corresponds to TRBD2 (5 bases). The CDR3 sequence is 10 residues long. V lost 6 bases, J lost 8 bases, and 5 bases lay in between. From germline, CDR1 is ENHRY and CDR2 SYGVKD. CDR3 protein: CAIRADEQFF. For the CDR3, the DNA is TGTGCCATCAGAGCGGATGAGCAGTTCTTC.

The chain is built from TRBV7-8 and TRBJ2-5; no firm D call. This CDR3 contains 13 residues. CDR1 is SGHVS, CDR2 FQNEAQ, per germline. V lost 5 bases and J 4 bases, leaving 11 bases between the germline ends. The CDR3 DNA is TGTGCCAGCAGCACCCGACTTGCAGAGACCCAGTACTTC. Translation: CASSTRLAETQYF.

This chain links TRBV28 with TRBJ1-1, with D unclear. The CDR3 is made up of 11 amino acids. Trimming removed 4 bases at V and 8 bases at J, with 8 bases between. The V gene's germline CDR1 is MDHEN and CDR2 SYDVKM. The CDR3 nucleotides are TGTGCCAGCAGTTCCGCCCGGGAAGCTTTCTTT. Translating it yields CASSSAREAFF.

V usage is TRBV28 and J usage is TRBJ2-7, with a tentative D call TRBD1 (6 bases). Germline loops: CDR1 MDHEN, CDR2 SYDVKM. CDR3 length: 13 residues. The V gene lost 8 bases and the J gene lost 2 bases, with 13 bases spanning the gap. CDR3 in amino acids: CASGNGDTYEQYF. Here the CDR3 DNA reads TGTGCCAGCGGTAATGGGGACACCTACGAGCAGTACTTC. The variable domain in full, completed from reference TRBV28 and TRBJ2-7, reads DVKVTQSSRYLVKRTGEKVFLECVQDMDHENMFWYRQDPGLGLRLIYFSYDVKMKEKGDIPEGYSVSREKKERFSLILESASTNQTSMYLCASGNGDTYEQYFGPGTRLTVT.

This rearrangement joins TRBV2 to TRBJ2-1, with TRBD1 matching over 7 bases. The CDR3 length is 13 residues. V gave up 9 bases and J gave up 5 bases; unmatched junction bases: 7. CDR1 and CDR2 from the germline V gene are SNHLY and FYNNEI. This chain's CDR3 is CARTGTVNNEQFF. CDR3 bases: TGTGCCAGGACCGGGACAGTCAACAATGAGCAGTTCTTC. Full variable domain (missing parts from reference TRBV2 and TRBJ2-1): EPEVTQTPSHQVTQMGQEVILRCVPISNHLYFYWYRQILGQKVEFLVSFYNNEISEKSEIFDDQFSVERPDGSNFTLKIRSTKLEDSAMYFCARTGTVNNEQFFGPGTRLTVL.

As concerns this clone: Because the CDR3's place on the DNA is in doubt, the DNA is left out and the CDR3 is given as listed by TCRdb. CDR3 sequence: CASSFAAGSIFF. The genes are TRBV28 and TRBJ1-2. The CDR3 comprises 12 residues, both ends counted. The germline gives CDR1 MDHEN, CDR2 SYDVKM.

The chain recombines TRBV6-5 with TRBJ1-6; D is undetermined. The CDR3 has 14 amino acids. The V gene lost 4 bases and the J gene lost 9 bases, with 13 bases spanning the gap. Germline V gives CDR1 MNHEY, CDR2 SVGAGI. CDR3 nucleotide sequence: TGTGCCAGCAGTTTTAGGAGGGTTGGTTCACCCCTCCACTTT. Protein sequence: CASSFRRVGSPLHF.

The V gene is TRBV7-9, the J gene TRBJ2-1, with D possibly matching TRBD2 (6 bases). The CDR3 length is 16 residues. The V end was cut by 5 bases, the J end by 1 base, with 15 bases between. Germline-derived CDR1 and CDR2 are SEHNR and FQNEAQ (reference sequence). The CDR3 coding sequence is TGTGCCAGCAGCCCCTCGGGACTCCTTTCCTACAATGAGCAGTTCTTC. Its protein product is CASSPSGLLSYNEQFF. The full variable domain, rest sourced from reference TRBV7-9 and TRBJ2-1, is DTGVSQNPRHKITKRGQNVTFRCDPISEHNRLYWYRQTLGQGPEFLTYFQNEAQLEKSRLLSDRFSAERPKGSFSTLEIQRTEQGDSAMYLCASSPSGLLSYNEQFFGPGTRLTVL.

The gene calls are TRBV10-3 and TRBJ2-2; 14 positions match TRBD2. The CDR3 contains 17 residues. Germline trimming cut 8 bases from V and 5 bases from J; bases unmatched to any gene: 10. Germline loops: CDR1 ENHRY, CDR2 SYGVKD. CDR3 DNA: TGTGCCATCGGAAGGACTAGCGGGGGGATGGTTACCGGGGAGCTGTTTTTT. It translates to CAIGRTSGGMVTGELFF.

The rearrangement joins TRBV6-5 to TRBJ2-2, with D perhaps TRBD2 (5 bases). Germline-derived CDR1 and CDR2 are MNHEY and SVGAGI. V was shortened by 5 bases and J by 7 bases, with 14 bases between the two germline ends. The CDR3 runs 14 residues. As DNA, the CDR3 is TGTGCCAGCAGTATGAGCTACGGACTCGGGGAGCTGTTTTTT. It codes for CASSMSYGLGELFF.

This clone was observed a single time. CDR3 residues: CASSFKPGSSYEQYF. CDR3 sequence (DNA): TGTGCCAGCAGCTTTAAACCAGGGTCATCCTACGAGCAGTACTTC. V gene TRBV11-2 combines with J gene TRBJ2-7; D possibly corresponds to TRBD1 (5 bases). Per germline, CDR1 SGHAT and CDR2 FQNNGV. The CDR3 sequence is 15 residues long. V dropped 3 bases and J dropped 1 base, with 13 bases sitting between them. The full variable domain, completed using reference TRBV11-2 and TRBJ2-7, is EAGVAQSPRYKIIEKRQSVAFWCNPISGHATLYWYQQILGQGPKLLIQFQNNGVVDDSQLPKDRFSAERLKGVDSTLKIQPAKLEDSAVYLCASSFKPGSSYEQYFGPGTRLTVT.